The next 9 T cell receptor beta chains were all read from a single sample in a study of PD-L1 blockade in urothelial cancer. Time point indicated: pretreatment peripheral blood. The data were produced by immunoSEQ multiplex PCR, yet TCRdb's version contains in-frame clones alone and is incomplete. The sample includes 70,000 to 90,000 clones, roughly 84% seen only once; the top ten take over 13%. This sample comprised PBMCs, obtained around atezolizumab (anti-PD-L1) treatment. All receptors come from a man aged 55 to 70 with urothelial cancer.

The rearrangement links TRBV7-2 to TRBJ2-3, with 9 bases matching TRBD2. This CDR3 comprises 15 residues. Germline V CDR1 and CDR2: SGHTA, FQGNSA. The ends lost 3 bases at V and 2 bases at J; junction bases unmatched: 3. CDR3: CASSFRTSATDTQYF. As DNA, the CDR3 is TGTGCCAGCAGCTTCAGGACTAGCGCCACAGATACGCAGTATTTT. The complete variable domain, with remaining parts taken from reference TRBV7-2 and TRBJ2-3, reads GAGVSQSPSNKVTEKGKDVELRCDPISGHTALYWYRQSLGQGLEFLIYFQGNSAPDKSGLPSDRFSAERTGGSVSTLTIQRTQQEDSAVYLCASSFRTSATDTQYFGPGTRLTVL.

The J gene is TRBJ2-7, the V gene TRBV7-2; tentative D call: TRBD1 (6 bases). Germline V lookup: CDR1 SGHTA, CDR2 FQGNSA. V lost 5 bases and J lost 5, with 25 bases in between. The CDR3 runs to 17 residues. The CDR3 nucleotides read TGTGCCAGCAGCCTGCGGGCCTCTTCTAGGGGGATTGACGAGCAGTACTTC. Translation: CASSLRASSRGIDEQYF.

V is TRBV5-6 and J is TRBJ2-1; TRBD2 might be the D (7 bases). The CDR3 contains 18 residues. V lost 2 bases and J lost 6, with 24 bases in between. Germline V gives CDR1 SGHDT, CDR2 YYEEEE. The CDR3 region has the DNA TGTGCCAGCAGCTTAGGCTGGCCCGGGGGGCGGCCCGGCAATGAGCAGTTCTTC. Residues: CASSLGWPGGRPGNEQFF.

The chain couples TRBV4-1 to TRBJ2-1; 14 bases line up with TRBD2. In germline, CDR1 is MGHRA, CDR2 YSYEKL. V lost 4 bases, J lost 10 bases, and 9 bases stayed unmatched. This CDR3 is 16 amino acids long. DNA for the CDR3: TGCGCCAGCAGCCCGGGACTAGCGGGAGAGCGAGGGGAGCAGTTCTTC. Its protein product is CASSPGLAGERGEQFF.

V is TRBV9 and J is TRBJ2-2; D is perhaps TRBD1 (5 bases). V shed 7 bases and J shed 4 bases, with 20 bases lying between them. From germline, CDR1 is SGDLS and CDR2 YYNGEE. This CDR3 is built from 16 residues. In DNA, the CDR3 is TGTGCCAGCGAGCGTAGGAACTCTCAGGGCACCGGGGAGCTGTTTTTT. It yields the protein CASERRNSQGTGELFF.

Written as DNA, the CDR3 is TGTGCCATCAGTCCGGGACAGGCGCGCACAGATACGCAGTATTTT. It translates to CAISPGQARTDTQYF. This sequence joins TRBV10-3 and TRBJ2-3; 8 bases fit TRBD1. CDR3 length: 15 amino acids. CDR1 is ENHRY, CDR2 SYGVKD, per germline. V was clipped by 5 bases and J by 1 base; unmatched bases: 5.

The CDR3 loop reads CASSQAGHRQFF. CDR3 bases: TGTGCCAGCAGCCAAGCTGGCCACAGGCAGTTCTTC. The V gene is TRBV4-2, the J gene TRBJ2-1; D is ambiguous. The CDR3 has 12 residues. V was shortened by 1 base and J by 12 bases, with 10 bases between the two germline ends. The germline gives CDR1 LGHNA, CDR2 YNFKEQ.

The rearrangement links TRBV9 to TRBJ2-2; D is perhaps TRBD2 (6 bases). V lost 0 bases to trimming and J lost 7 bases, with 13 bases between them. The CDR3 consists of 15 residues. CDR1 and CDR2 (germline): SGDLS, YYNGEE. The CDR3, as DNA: TGTGCCAGCAGCGTAGAGGCTAGCGTAGTCGGGGAGCTGTTTTTT. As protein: CASSVEASVVGELFF.

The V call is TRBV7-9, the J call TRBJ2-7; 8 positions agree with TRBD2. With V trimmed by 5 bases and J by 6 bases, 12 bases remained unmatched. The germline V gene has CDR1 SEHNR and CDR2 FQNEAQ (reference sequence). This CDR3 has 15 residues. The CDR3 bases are TGTGCCAGCAGCCCGTCCGGGGGACTAGTAGGCGAGCAGTACTTC. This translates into CASSPSGGLVGEQYF.